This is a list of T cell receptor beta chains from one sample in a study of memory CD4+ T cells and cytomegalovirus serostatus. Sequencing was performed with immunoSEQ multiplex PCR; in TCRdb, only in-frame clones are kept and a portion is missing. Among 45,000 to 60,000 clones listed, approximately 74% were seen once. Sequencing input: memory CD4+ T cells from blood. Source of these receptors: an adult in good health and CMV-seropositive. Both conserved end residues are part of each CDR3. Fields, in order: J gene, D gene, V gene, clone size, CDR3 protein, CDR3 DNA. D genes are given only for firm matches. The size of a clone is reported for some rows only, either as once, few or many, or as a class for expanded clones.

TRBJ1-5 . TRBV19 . CATNVQGQGSVQPQHF TGTGCCACGAACGTTCAGGGACAAGGAAGCGTGCAGCCCCAGCATTTT
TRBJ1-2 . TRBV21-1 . CASRGALSDRANYGYTF TGTGCCAGCAGGGGAGCTTTATCGGACAGAGCTAACTATGGCTACACCTTC
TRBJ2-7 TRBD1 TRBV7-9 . CASSTGQGGSYEQYF TGTGCCAGCAGCACGGGACAGGGGGGCTCGTACGAGCAGTACTTC
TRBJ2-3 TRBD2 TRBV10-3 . CAISAQTSGGFDPPDTQYF TGTGCCATCAGTGCCCAGACTAGCGGGGGCTTCGATCCCCCGGATACGCAGTATTTT
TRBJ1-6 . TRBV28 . CASSSPGGDNSPLHF TGTGCCAGCAGTTCCCCGGGGGGAGATAATTCACCCCTCCACTTT
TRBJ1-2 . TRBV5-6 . CASSLGVYGYTF TGTGCCAGCAGCTTGGGAGTCTATGGCTACACCTTC
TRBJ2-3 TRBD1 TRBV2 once CASSTNPDRGRMDTQYF TGTGCCAGCAGTACCAACCCAGACAGGGGGCGTATGGATACGCAGTATTTT
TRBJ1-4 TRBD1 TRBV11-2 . CASSSSPAGGREKLFF TGTGCCAGCAGCTCCTCGCCGGCAGGGGGCAGGGAAAAACTGTTTTTT
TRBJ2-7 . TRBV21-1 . CASSGTVYEQYF TGTGCCAGCAGTGGGACAGTCTACGAGCAGTACTTC
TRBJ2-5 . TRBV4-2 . CASSPRSTDGQETQYF TGTGCCAGCAGCCCACGATCTACGGACGGACAAGAGACCCAGTACTTC
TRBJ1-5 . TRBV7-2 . CASSSSSNQPQHF TGTGCCAGCAGTTCGTCCAGCAATCAGCCCCAGCATTTT
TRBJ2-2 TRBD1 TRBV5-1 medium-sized CASSRGQGALILSGELFF TGCGCCAGCAGCAGGGGACAGGGGGCGCTTATTCTTTCCGGGGAGCTGTTTTTT
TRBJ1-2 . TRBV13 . CASSRIGVDYGYTF TGTGCCAGCAGCCGCATAGGGGTGGACTATGGCTACACCTTC
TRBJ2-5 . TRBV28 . CASGVKETQYF TGTGCCAGCGGAGTAAAAGAGACCCAGTACTTC
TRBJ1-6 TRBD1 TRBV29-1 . CSVGGQGSPLHF TGCAGCGTTGGGGGACAGGGTTCACCCCTCCACTTT
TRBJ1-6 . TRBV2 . CASSEQGRSVHNSPLHF TGTGCCAGCAGTGAACAGGGTAGAAGCGTCCATAATTCACCCCTCCACTTT
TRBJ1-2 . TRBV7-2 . CASKGGAEVVGYTF TGTGCCAGCAAGGGAGGGGCGGAAGTAGTCGGCTACACCTTC
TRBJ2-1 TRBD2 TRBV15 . CATSTDGLVRGNEQFF TGTGCCACCAGCACTGACGGACTAGTAAGGGGCAATGAGCAGTTCTTC
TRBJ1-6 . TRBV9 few CASSVEGSPLHF TGTGCCAGCAGCGTCGAAGGTTCACCCCTCCACTTT
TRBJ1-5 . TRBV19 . CATGPNQPQHF TGTGCTACAGGGCCAAATCAGCCCCAGCATTTT
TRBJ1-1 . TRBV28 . CASSLMAGSEAFF TGTGCCAGCAGTTTAATGGCGGGTTCTGAAGCTTTCTTT
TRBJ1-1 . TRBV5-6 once CASSSVLWRDTEAFF TGTGCCAGCAGCTCCGTCCTTTGGAGGGACACTGAAGCTTTCTTT
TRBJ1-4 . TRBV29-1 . CSVGGPGEKLFF TGCAGCGTTGGGGGGCCGGGAGAAAAACTGTTTTTT
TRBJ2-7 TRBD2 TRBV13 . CASLEVAGGLSYEQYF TGTGCCAGCCTGGAGGTAGCGGGGGGTCTCTCCTACGAGCAGTACTTC
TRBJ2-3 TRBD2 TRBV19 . CASSRRGEMGTDTQYF TGTGCCAGTAGTAGGCGGGGGGAGATGGGCACAGATACGCAGTATTTT
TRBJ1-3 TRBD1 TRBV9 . CASSVRTGGFGNTIYF TGTGCCAGCAGCGTCAGAACAGGGGGCTTTGGAAACACCATATATTTT
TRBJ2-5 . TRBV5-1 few CASSLDWSQETQYF TGCGCCAGCAGCTTGGACTGGTCTCAAGAGACCCAGTACTTC
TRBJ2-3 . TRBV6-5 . CASRGASGTDTQYF TGTGCCAGCAGGGGGGCCAGCGGCACAGATACGCAGTATTTT
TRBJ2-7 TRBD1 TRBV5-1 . CASSLGGDRVYEQYF TGCGCCAGCAGCTTGGGAGGGGACAGGGTCTACGAGCAGTACTTC
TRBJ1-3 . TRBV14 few CASSQARSSGNTIYF TGTGCCAGCAGCCAGGCCAGGAGCTCTGGAAACACCATATATTTT
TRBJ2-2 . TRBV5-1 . CASSTGYTGELFF TGCGCCAGCAGCACGGGGTACACCGGGGAGCTGTTTTTT
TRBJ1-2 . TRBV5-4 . CASSLEAEDYGYTF TGTGCCAGCAGCTTGGAGGCAGAGGACTATGGCTACACCTTC
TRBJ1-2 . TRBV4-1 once CASSRQNRQYGYTF TGCGCCAGCAGCCGACAAAACCGCCAGTATGGCTACACCTTC
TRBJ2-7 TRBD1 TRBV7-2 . CASSLVSEAGGGQYF TGTGCCAGCAGCTTAGTGTCGGAGGCAGGGGGTGGGCAGTACTTC
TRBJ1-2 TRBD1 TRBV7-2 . CASSPGQVVNYGYTF TGTGCCAGCAGCCCCGGACAGGTAGTCAACTATGGCTACACCTTC
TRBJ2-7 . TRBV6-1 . CAISESSSYEQYF TGTGCCATCAGTGAGTCTAGCTCCTACGAGCAGTACTTC
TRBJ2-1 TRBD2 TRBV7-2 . CASSPYRTSGGANYNEQFF TGTGCCAGCAGCCCATACAGGACTAGCGGGGGGGCTAACTACAATGAGCAGTTCTTC
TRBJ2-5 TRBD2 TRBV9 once CASSVVAGGGETQYF TGTGCCAGCAGCGTAGTTGCGGGGGGAGGCGAGACCCAGTACTTC
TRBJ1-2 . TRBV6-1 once CASSETRNYGYTF TGTGCCAGCAGTGAAACGAGGAACTATGGCTACACCTTC
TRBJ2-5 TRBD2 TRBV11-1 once CASSLRLAETQYF TGTGCCAGCAGCTTAAGACTAGCGGAGACCCAGTACTTC
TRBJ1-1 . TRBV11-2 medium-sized CASSLDLRSNTEAFF TGTGCCAGCAGCTTAGATCTAAGGAGTAACACTGAAGCTTTCTTT
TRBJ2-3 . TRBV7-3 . CASSPNTDTQYF TGTGCCAGCAGCCCGAACACAGATACGCAGTATTTT
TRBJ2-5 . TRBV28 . CASSFSSTQETQYF TGTGCCAGCAGTTTCTCCAGCACCCAAGAGACCCAGTACTTC
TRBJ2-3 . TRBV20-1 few CSAPKDTQYF TGCAGTGCTCCTAAGGATACGCAGTATTTT